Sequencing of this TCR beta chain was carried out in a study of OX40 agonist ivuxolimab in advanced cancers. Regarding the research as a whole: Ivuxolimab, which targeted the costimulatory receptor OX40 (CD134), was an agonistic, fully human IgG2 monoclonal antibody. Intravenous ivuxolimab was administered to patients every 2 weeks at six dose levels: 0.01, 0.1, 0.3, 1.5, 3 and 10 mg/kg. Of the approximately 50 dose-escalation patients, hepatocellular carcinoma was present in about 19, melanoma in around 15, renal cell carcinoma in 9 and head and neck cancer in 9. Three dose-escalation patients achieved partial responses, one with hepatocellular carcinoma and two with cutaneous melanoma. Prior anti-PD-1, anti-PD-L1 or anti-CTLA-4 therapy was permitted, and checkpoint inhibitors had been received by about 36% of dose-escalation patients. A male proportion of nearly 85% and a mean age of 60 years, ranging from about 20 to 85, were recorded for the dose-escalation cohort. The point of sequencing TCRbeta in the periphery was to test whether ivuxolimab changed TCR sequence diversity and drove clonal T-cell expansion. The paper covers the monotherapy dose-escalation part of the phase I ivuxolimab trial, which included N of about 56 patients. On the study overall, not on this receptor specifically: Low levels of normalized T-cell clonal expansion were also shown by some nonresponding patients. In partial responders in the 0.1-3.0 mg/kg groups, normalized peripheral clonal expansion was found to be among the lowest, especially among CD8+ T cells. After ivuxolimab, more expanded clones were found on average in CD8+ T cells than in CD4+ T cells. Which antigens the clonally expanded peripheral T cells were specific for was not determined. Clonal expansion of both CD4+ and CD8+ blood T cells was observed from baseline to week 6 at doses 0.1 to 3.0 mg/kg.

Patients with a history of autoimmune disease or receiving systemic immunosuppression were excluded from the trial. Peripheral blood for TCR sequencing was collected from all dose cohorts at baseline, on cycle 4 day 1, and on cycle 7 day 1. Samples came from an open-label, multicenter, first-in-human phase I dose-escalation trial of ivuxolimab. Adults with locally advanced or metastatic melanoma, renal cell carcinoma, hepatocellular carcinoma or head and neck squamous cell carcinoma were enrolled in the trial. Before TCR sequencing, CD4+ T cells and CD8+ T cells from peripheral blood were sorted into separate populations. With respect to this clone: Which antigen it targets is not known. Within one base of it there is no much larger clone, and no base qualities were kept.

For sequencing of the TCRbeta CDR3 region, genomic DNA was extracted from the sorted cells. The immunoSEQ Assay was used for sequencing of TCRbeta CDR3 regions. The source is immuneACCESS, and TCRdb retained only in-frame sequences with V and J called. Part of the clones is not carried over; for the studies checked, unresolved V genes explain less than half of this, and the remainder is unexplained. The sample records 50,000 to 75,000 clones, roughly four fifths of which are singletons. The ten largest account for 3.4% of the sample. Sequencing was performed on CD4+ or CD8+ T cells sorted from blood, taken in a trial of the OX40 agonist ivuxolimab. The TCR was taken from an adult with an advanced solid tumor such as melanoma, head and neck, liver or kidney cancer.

The nucleotide sequence reads TGCGCCAGCAGCTTGAGCAGGGACAGGGTACCCGGGGAGCTGTTTTTT. This gives the protein CASSLSRDRVPGELFF. In this chain, TRBV5-1 is recombined with TRBJ2-2, with 9 bases in between that match TRBD1. CDR1 and CDR2 (SGHRS, YFSETQ) derive from the germline V gene. From cysteine to phenylalanine, the CDR3 is 16 amino acids long. Just the 48-base CDR3 DNA is kept, in frame starting at base 1. Clipping removes 1 base from V and 6 bases from J, with 7 as the unmatched junction base count.